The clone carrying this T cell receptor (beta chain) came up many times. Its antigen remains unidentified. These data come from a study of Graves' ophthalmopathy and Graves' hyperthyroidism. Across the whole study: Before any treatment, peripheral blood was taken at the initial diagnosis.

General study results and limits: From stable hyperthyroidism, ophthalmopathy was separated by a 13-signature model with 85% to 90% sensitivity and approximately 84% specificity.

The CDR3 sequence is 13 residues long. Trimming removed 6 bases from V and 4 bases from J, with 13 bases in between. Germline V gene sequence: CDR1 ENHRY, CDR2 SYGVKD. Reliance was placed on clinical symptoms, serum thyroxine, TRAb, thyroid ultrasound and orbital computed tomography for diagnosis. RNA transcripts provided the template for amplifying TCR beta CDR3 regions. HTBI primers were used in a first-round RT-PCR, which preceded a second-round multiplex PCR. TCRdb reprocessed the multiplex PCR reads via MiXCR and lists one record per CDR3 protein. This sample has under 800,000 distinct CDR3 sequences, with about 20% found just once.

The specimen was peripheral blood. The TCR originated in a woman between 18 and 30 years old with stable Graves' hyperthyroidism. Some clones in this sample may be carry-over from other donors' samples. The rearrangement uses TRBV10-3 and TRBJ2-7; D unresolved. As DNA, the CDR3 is TGTGCCATCAGACGAGAGCTGGGATACGAGCAGTACTTC. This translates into CAIRRELGYEQYF.